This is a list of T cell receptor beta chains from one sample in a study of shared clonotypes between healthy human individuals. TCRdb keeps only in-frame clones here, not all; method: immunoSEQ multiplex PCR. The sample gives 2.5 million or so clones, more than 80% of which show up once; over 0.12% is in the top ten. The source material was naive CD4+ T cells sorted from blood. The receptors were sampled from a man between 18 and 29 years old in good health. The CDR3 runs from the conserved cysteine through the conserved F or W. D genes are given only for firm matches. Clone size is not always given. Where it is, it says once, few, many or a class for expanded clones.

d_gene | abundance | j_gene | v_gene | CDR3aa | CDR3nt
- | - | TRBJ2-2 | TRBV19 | CASSFPPNTGELFF | TGTGCCAGTAGTTTCCCTCCGAACACCGGGGAGCTGTTTTTT
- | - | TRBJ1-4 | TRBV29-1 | CSALGREDEKLFF | TGCAGCGCCCTAGGACGGGAGGACGAAAAACTGTTTTTT
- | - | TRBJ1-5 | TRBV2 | CASSRRGLISNQPQHF | TGTGCCAGCAGCCGGAGGGGCCTTATTAGCAATCAGCCCCAGCATTTT
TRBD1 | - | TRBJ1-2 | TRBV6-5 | CASQGAGGYGYTF | TGTGCCAGCCAAGGGGCAGGGGGCTATGGCTACACCTTC
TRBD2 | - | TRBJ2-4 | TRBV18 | CASSPLTSAYKNIQYF | TGTGCCAGCTCTCCCTTGACTAGCGCCTACAAAAACATTCAGTACTTC
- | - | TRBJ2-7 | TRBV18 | CASSAATGYEQYF | TGTGCCAGCTCAGCCGCGACAGGCTACGAGCAGTACTTC
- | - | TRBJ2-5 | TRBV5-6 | CASSLYYNRETQYF | TGTGCCAGCAGCTTGTACTATAATAGAGAGACCCAGTACTTC
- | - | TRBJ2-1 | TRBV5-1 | CASSLNYGTPYNEQFF | TGCGCCAGCAGCTTGAATTACGGGACGCCTTACAATGAGCAGTTCTTC
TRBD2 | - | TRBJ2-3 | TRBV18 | CASSPIAGVTDTQYF | TGTGCCAGCTCACCAATAGCGGGAGTCACAGATACGCAGTATTTT
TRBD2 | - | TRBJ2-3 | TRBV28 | CASSPAGVIDTQYF | TGTGCCAGCAGTCCCGCGGGGGTAATAGATACGCAGTATTTT
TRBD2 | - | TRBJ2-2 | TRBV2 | CASRPWWTSGSSGELFF | TGTGCCAGCCGCCCCTGGTGGACTAGCGGGAGTTCCGGGGAGCTGTTTTTT
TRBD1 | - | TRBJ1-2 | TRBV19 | CASSITGANYGYTF | TGTGCCAGTAGTATCACAGGGGCTAACTATGGCTACACCTTC
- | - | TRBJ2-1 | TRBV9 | CASSVDAGTEQFF | TGTGCCAGCAGCGTAGACGCGGGGACTGAGCAGTTCTTC
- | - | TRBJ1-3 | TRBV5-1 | CASSLTSSGNTIYF | TGCGCCAGCAGCTTGACCAGCAGCGGAAACACCATATATTTT
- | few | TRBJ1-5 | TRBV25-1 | CASSVPDSSWPQHF | TGTGCCAGCAGTGTCCCGGACAGTTCTTGGCCCCAGCATTTT
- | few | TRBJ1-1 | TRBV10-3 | CAISDGRGNTEAFF | TGTGCCATCAGTGATGGGAGGGGGAACACTGAAGCTTTCTTT
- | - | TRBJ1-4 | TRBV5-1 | CASSGNSGESEKLFF | TGCGCCAGCAGCGGCAACTCGGGGGAGAGTGAAAAACTGTTTTTT
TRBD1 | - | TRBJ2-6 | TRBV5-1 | CASSCDRGAGANVLTF | TGCGCCAGCAGCTGCGACAGGGGGGCTGGGGCCAACGTCCTGACTTTC
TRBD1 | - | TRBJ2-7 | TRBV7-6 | CASSAGTEPHF | TGTGCCAGCAGCGCCGGGACAGAGCCGCACTTC
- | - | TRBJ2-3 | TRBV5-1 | CASRPGASTDTQYF | TGCGCCAGCAGGCCAGGGGCTAGCACAGATACGCAGTATTTT
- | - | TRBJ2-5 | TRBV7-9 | CASSSKDWGEETQYF | TGTGCCAGCAGCTCGAAGGATTGGGGGGAAGAGACCCAGTACTTC
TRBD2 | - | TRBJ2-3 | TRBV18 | CASSPSLAGGTDTQYF | TGTGCCAGCTCACCAAGTCTAGCGGGCGGTACAGATACGCAGTATTTT
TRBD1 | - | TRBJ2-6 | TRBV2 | CASSGTGAGANVLTF | TGTGCCAGCAGTGGAACAGGGGCTGGGGCCAACGTCCTGACTTTC
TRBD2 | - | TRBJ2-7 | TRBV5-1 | CASSPGEGFFTYEQYF | TGCGCCAGCAGCCCTGGGGAGGGGTTCTTCACCTACGAGCAGTACTTC
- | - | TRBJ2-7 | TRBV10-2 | CASSAIAVSSYEQYF | TGCGCCAGCTCCGCAATAGCGGTTTCCTCCTACGAGCAGTACTTC
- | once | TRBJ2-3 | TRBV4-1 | CASSHDASDSTDTQYF | TGCGCCAGCAGCCACGACGCTAGCGATAGCACAGATACGCAGTATTTT
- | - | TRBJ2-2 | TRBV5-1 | CAGSLPGPDTGELFF | TGCGCCGGCAGCTTGCCAGGGCCGGACACCGGGGAGCTGTTTTTT
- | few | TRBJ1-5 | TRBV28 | CASSLEGTGEYSNQPQHF | TGTGCCAGCAGTTTAGAGGGAACCGGAGAGTATAGCAATCAGCCCCAGCATTTT
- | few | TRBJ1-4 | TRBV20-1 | CSASNRAF | TGCAGTGCGTCCAACAGGGCCTTT
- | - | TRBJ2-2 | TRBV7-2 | CASSLGQGTGELFF | TGTGCCAGCAGCTTGGGCCAAGGGACCGGGGAGCTGTTTTTT
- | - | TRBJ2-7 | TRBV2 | CASDQGTFGEQYF | TGTGCCAGCGACCAGGGGACCTTCGGGGAGCAGTACTTC
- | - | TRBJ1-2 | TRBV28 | CASSFRDHNYGYTF | TGTGCCAGCAGTTTTAGGGACCATAACTATGGCTACACCTTC
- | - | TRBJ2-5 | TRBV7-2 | CASSLVAGAQETQYF | TGTGCCAGCAGCTTAGTGGCGGGGGCACAAGAGACCCAGTACTTC
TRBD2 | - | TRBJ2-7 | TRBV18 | CASSPIGTRQKINEQYF | TGTGCCAGCTCACCAATAGGGACTAGGCAAAAGATCAACGAGCAGTACTTC
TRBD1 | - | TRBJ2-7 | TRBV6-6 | CASSRSDRGRYEQYF | TGTGCCAGCAGCCGTTCGGACAGGGGGCGCTACGAGCAGTACTTC
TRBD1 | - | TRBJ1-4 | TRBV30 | CAWSADRGPSTNEKLFF | TGTGCCTGGAGTGCGGACAGGGGGCCCTCAACTAATGAAAAACTGTTTTTT
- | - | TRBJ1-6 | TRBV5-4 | CASSLEDSYNSPLHF | TGTGCCAGCAGCTTGGAAGACAGCTATAATTCACCCCTCCACTTT
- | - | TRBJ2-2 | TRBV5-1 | CASSSSRNTGELFF | TGCGCCAGCAGCTCCTCTAGGAACACCGGGGAGCTGTTTTTT
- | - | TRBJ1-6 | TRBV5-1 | CASSAIGSALGVNNSPLHF | TGCGCCAGCAGCGCAATCGGGAGTGCCCTGGGGGTGAATAATTCACCCCTCCACTTT
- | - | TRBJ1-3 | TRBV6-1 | CASRSGISSGNTIYF | TGTGCCAGCAGGTCCGGAATATCCTCTGGAAACACCATATATTTT
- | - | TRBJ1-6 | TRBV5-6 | CASSSTRTNSPLHF | TGTGCCAGCAGCTCGACCAGGACCAATTCACCCCTCCACTTT
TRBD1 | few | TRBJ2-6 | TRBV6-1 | CASSAGQFSGANVLTF | TGTGCCAGCAGTGCGGGACAGTTCTCTGGGGCCAACGTCCTGACTTTC
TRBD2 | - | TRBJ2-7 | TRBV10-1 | CASSLGLAGNYEQYF | TGCGCCAGCAGCCTCGGACTAGCGGGGAACTACGAGCAGTACTTC
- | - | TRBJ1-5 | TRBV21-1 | CASSSGCSNQPQHF | TGTGCCAGCAGCAGCGGGTGTAGCAATCAGCCCCAGCATTTT
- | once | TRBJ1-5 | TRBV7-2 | CASSNPVAHNQPQHF | TGTGCCAGCAGCAATCCAGTAGCCCACAATCAGCCCCAGCATTTT
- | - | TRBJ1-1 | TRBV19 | CASSIRLNTEAFF | TGTGCCAGTAGTATTCGGCTGAACACTGAAGCTTTCTTT
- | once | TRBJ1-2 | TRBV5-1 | CASSAEDGGKYGYTF | TGCGCCAGCAGCGCCGAGGACGGTGGAAAGTACGGCTACACCTTC
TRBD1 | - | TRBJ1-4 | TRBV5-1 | CASSRGQGALRFGEKLFF | TGCGCCAGCAGCCGCGGACAGGGGGCGCTGAGGTTCGGTGAAAAACTGTTTTTT
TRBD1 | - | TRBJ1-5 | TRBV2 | CASMIRDRGNQPQHF | TGTGCCAGCATGATCCGGGACAGGGGCAATCAGCCCCAGCATTTT
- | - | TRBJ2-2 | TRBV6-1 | CASTGRVGVGELFF | TGTGCCAGCACGGGCAGGGTGGGAGTCGGGGAGCTGTTTTTT
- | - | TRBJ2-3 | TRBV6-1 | CASSDNWMSTDTQYF | TGTGCCAGCAGTGATAATTGGATGAGCACAGATACGCAGTATTTT
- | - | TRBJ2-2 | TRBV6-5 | CASKWRENTGELFF | TGTGCCAGCAAGTGGCGGGAGAACACCGGGGAGCTGTTTTTT
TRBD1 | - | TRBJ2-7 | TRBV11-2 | CASSPTGGDLYEQYF | TGTGCCAGCAGCCCCACAGGGGGCGATCTCTACGAGCAGTACTTC
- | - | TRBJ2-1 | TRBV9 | CASSVNSYNEQFF | TGTGCCAGCAGCGTAAACTCCTACAATGAGCAGTTCTTC
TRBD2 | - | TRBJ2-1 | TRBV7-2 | CASSPIPGLAGLGQFF | TGTGCCAGCAGCCCGATTCCGGGACTAGCGGGACTCGGGCAGTTCTTC
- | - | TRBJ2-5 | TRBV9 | CASSRGGLRYQETQYF | TGTGCCAGCAGCCGAGGGGGACTCAGGTACCAAGAGACCCAGTACTTC
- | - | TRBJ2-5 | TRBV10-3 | CAISERGAQETQYF | TGTGCCATCAGTGAGCGGGGGGCCCAAGAGACCCAGTACTTC
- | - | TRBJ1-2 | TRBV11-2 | CASSPSKGGYTF | TGTGCCAGCAGCCCAAGCAAGGGGGGCTACACCTTC
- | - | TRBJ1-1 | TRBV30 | CAWGIIGARNTEAFF | TGTGCCTGGGGGATAATAGGAGCCCGAAACACTGAAGCTTTCTTT
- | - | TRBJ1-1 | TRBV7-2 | CASLRAGNTEAFF | TGTGCCAGCCTAAGGGCGGGGAACACTGAAGCTTTCTTT